Included here is one TCR beta chain sequence, with context. Data came from immunoSEQ multiplex PCR; TCRdb stores just in-frame clones and leaves some out. The sample consists of fewer than 250,000 clones, 83% of them appearing once. These data belong to a study of blood T cell repertoires in COVID-19. Background on the study: In each case, the material was cDNA or gDNA derived from T cells, B-cell-depleted T cells, or PBMCs.

The TCR was taken from a woman in her thirties or forties who had been exposed to COVID-19. What was sequenced was PBMCs or T cells enriched from blood (not recorded which).

This CDR3 is CASSIPPGTGFEKLFF. In DNA, the CDR3 is TGTGCCAGTAGTATCCCTCCCGGGACAGGGTTTGAAAAACTGTTTTTT. The V gene is TRBV19, the J gene TRBJ1-4; TRBD1 agrees at 9 bases. The trim removed 3 bases at V and 7 bases at J, leaving 9 bases unmatched. The CDR3 sequence is 16 residues long. Per germline, CDR1 LNHDA and CDR2 SQIVND (reference sequence).